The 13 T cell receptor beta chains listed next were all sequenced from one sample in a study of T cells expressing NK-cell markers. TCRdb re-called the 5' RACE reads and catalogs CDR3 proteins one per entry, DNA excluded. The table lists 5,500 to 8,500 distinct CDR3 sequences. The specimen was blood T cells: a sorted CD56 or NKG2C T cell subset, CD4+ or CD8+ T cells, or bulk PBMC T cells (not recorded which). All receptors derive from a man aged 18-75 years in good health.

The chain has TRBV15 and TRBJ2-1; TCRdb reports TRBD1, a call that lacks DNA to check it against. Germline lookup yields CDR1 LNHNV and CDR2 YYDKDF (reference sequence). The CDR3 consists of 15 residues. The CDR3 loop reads CATSRDGQGGNEQFF.

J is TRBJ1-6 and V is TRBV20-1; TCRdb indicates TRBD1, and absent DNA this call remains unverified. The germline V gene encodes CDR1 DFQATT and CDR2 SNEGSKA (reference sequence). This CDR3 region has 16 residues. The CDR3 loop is CSAREGTKVEVSPLHF.

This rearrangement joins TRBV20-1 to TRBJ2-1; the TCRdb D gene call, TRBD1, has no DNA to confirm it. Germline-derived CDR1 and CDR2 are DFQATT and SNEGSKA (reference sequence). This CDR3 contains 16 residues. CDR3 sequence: CSARDRERGDYNEQFF.

The CDR3 is CASSLFGAVAGDTQYF. This chain uses TRBV3-1 with TRBJ2-3; TCRdb returns TRBD2, unconfirmable since there is no DNA. Germline V gives CDR1 LGHDT, CDR2 YNNKEL (reference sequence). The CDR3 length is 16 residues.

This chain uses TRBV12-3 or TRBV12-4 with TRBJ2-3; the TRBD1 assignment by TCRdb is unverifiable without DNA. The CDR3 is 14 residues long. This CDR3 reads CASRSSGGADTQYF.

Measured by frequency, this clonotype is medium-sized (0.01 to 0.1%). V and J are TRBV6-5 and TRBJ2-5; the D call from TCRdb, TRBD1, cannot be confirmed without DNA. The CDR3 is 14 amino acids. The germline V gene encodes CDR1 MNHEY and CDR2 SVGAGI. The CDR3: CASSPGTDPPYYYF.

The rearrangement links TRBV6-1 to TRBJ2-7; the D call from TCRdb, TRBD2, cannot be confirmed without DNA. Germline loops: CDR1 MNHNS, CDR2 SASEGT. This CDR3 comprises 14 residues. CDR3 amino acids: CASIVDWSSYEQYF.

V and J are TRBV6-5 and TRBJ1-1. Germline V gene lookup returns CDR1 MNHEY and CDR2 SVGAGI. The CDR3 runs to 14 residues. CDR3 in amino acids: CASSYLTDNTEAFF.

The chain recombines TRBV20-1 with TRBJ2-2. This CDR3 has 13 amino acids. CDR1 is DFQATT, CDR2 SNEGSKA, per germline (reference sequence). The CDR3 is CSARAQNTGELFF.

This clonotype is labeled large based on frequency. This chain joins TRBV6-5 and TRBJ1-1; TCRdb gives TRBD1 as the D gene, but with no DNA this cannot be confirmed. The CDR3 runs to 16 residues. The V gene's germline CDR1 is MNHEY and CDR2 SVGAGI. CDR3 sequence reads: CASSYFPGQRNTEAFF.

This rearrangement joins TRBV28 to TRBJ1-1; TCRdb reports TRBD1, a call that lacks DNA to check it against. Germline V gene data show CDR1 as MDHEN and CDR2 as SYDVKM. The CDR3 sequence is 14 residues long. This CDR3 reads CASSFRGMNTEAFF.

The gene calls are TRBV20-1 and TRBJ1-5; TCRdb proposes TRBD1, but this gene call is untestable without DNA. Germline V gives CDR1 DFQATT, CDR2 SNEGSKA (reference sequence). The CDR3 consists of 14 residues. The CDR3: CSARPDRESQPQHF.

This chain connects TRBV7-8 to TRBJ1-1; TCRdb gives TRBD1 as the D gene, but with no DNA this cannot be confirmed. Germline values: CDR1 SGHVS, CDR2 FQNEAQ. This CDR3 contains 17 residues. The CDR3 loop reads CASSFPGTGGSNTEAFF.